This T cell receptor beta chain was sequenced during a study of vaccination effects on CD4 cells after COVID-19. A remark on this clone: Antigen: not known.

Study conclusions and caveats: Vaccine- and infection-induced clones showed marked clonal contraction late following vaccination. The authors studied few convalescent patients and collected no early post-infection timepoints.

ViraFEST assay sequencing came after antigen-specific CD4+ T cells were expanded with viral peptide pools. Upon completion of more than eight days in culture, CD4+ T cells were isolated. All vaccine recipients tested negative for nucleocapsid antibodies and had never contracted SARS-CoV-2 infection. Over 1.5 million PBMC per well were cultured with approximately 9 IU/ml IL-2 and roughly 10 ug/ml peptides. Looked up from germline, CDR1 is ENHRY and CDR2 is SYGVKD. With 0 bases removed from V and 7 bases from J, the gap between germline ends came to 13 bases. The CDR3 is made up of 15 amino acids. The table came from immunoSEQ multiplex PCR; TCRdb's copy has only in-frame clones and leaves some out. Of roughly 50,000 clones listed, 75% to 90% are singletons.

This clonotype originated in a human donor who received a COVID-19 vaccine. The sample was CD4+ T cells from PBMCs cultured with HCoV-229E spike peptides, taken before COVID-19 vaccination. The chain employs TRBV10-3 and TRBJ2-1; possibly TRBD1 for D (6 bases). The chain's CDR3 is CAISESQQGRNEQFF. The CDR3, as DNA: TGTGCCATCAGTGAGTCTCAGCAGGGGCGGAATGAGCAGTTCTTC.